Listed below are T cell receptor beta chains from one sample, sequenced in a study of blood T cell repertoires in COVID-19. Here immunoSEQ multiplex PCR was the method, and the copy in TCRdb shows in-frame clones only, minus some. The sample lists roughly 60,000 clones, over 70% occurring once. Sequencing was carried out using peripheral blood. All receptors derive from a man aged 25-40 years with COVID-19, enrolled during active disease. CDR3s include the opening cysteine and the closing phenylalanine or tryptophan. The D gene is left open where the match is weak. Expanded clones are given a class, and other clones once, few, many or no size at all.

>.|TRBV11-2|TRBJ2-7|.
CASSPTVGYEQYF
TGTGCCAGCAGCCCTACCGTCGGGTACGAGCAGTACTTC
>.|TRBV19|TRBJ1-1|.
CASSGGVTAFF
TGTGCCAGTAGTGGAGGGGTGACGGCTTTCTTT
>.|TRBV4-1|TRBJ2-5|.
CASSPGTIQAETQYF
TGCGCCAGCAGCCCGGGAACTATCCAGGCGGAGACCCAGTACTTC
>.|TRBV28|TRBJ1-5|.
CASSFLGIGLSNQPQHF
TGTGCCAGCAGTTTCTTGGGTATCGGGTTGAGCAATCAGCCCCAGCATTTT
>few|TRBV7-8|TRBJ2-7|.
CASSYTDEQYF
TGTGCCAGCAGCTATACGGACGAGCAGTACTTC
>medium-sized|TRBV28|TRBJ2-7|.
CASSSVQVEQYF
TGTGCCAGCAGTTCAGTACAGGTGGAGCAGTACTTC
>.|TRBV9|TRBJ1-1|.
CASSVEPNTEAFF
TGTGCCAGCAGCGTAGAGCCTAACACTGAAGCTTTCTTT
>.|TRBV9|TRBJ2-1|.
CASSVVPDRHNEQFF
TGTGCCAGCAGCGTAGTCCCCGACAGGCACAATGAGCAGTTCTTC
>.|TRBV19|TRBJ2-2|TRBD1
CASTPRGRGERNGELFF
TGTGCCAGTACCCCCAGGGGGCGGGGAGAACGTAACGGGGAGCTGTTTTTT
>.|TRBV7-9|TRBJ1-2|.
CASSSTYNYGYTF
TGTGCCAGCAGCTCTACTTACAACTATGGCTACACCTTC
>.|TRBV28|TRBJ2-3|TRBD2
CASSLISGRAEDTQYF
TGTGCCAGCAGTTTGATAAGCGGGAGGGCCGAAGATACGCAGTATTTT
>few|TRBV7-8|TRBJ1-6|.
CASSLGGNNLGSRSPLHF
TGTGCCAGCAGCTTGGGAGGGAATAATTTAGGAAGTCGTTCACCCCTCCACTTT
>.|TRBV5-4|TRBJ2-1|TRBD2
CASSFPSGSYNEQFF
TGTGCCAGCAGCTTTCCTAGCGGCTCCTACAATGAGCAGTTCTTC
>.|TRBV6-2/TRBV6-3|TRBJ1-1|TRBD1
CASSEITGVGTEAFF
TGTGCCAGCAGCGAAATTACAGGGGTCGGCACTGAAGCTTTCTTT
>.|TRBV20-1|TRBJ2-7|.
CSARVSYEQYF
TGCAGTGCTAGAGTTTCATACGAGCAGTACTTC
>.|TRBV2|TRBJ1-6|TRBD1
CASKLTGPSSYNSPLHF
TGTGCCAGCAAGTTGACAGGGCCTAGCTCCTATAATTCACCCCTCCACTTT
>.|TRBV19|TRBJ2-5|.
CASSKPGQETQYF
TGTGCCAGTAGTAAGCCGGGCCAAGAGACCCAGTACTTC
>.|TRBV18|TRBJ1-2|.
CASSPSGGYGYTF
TGTGCCAGCTCCCCTTCGGGGGGTTATGGCTACACCTTC
>.|TRBV7-9|TRBJ1-2|TRBD1
CASSFGQGRGYTF
TGTGCCAGCAGCTTTGGACAGGGCCGTGGCTACACCTTC
>.|TRBV7-7|TRBJ1-6|TRBD1
CASRITGGRVPLHF
TGTGCTAGCAGAATTACAGGGGGCCGGGTCCCCCTCCACTTT
>.|TRBV27|TRBJ2-1|TRBD2
CASSLIAGGYYNEQFF
TGTGCCAGCAGTTTAATAGCGGGGGGCTACTACAATGAGCAGTTCTTC
>.|TRBV7-2|TRBJ1-1|TRBD1
CASSLVGTATKKSAEAFF
TGTGCCAGCAGCTTAGTCGGGACAGCCACTAAGAAATCCGCTGAAGCTTTCTTT
>few|TRBV7-9|TRBJ2-7|.
CASSLDVGSYEQYF
TGTGCCAGCAGCTTAGATGTCGGCTCCTACGAGCAGTACTTC
>.|TRBV6-5|TRBJ2-1|TRBD2
CASSPDGGNRNEQFF
TGTGCCAGCAGCCCCGACGGGGGGAATCGCAATGAGCAGTTCTTC
>.|TRBV7-8|TRBJ2-7|TRBD2
CATSSRAVSGSDEQYF
TGTGCTACGAGCTCAAGGGCGGTTAGCGGGAGCGACGAGCAGTACTTC
>.|TRBV2|TRBJ1-5|TRBD1
CASRGDRGSNQPQHF
TGTGCCAGCAGGGGGGACAGGGGGAGCAATCAGCCCCAGCATTTT
>.|TRBV15|TRBJ2-3|.
CATSRDRAGTQYF
TGTGCCACCAGCAGAGATCGGGCGGGGACGCAGTATTTT